This T cell receptor (beta chain) was observed in a study of blood T cell repertoires in COVID-19. Study information: Samples representing acute and convalescent COVID-19 were sourced from the United States, Italy and Spain.

Germline values: CDR1 SGHRS, CDR2 YFSETQ. V lost 5 bases and J lost 8; bases outside the gene matches: 7. CDR3 length: 15 residues. This clone was seen only a few times. Repertoires were generated with immunoSEQ multiplex PCR, while TCRdb's copy carries only in-frame clones and drops some. Here the sample spans about 300,000 clones, 80% to 90% being singletons. The chain carries TRBV5-1 and TRBJ1-6; 10 bases match TRBD1. The sequenced material came from peripheral blood. This receptor was identified in a woman between 40 and 50 years old who had recovered from COVID-19. The CDR3 nucleotides are TGCGCCAGCAGGTATACCGGGACAGGGGATTCACCCCTCCACTTT. This codes for CASRYTGTGDSPLHF.